Listed below are T cell receptor beta chains from one sample, sequenced in a study of shared clonotypes between healthy human individuals. Clones were sequenced by immunoSEQ multiplex PCR, and TCRdb holds only the in-frame ones, with some missing. The table lists some 500,000 clones, 90% to 96% of them singletons, with about 0.06% in the top ten. Sequencing was performed on naive CD4+ T cells sorted from blood. The receptors come from a woman aged 25 to 39 in good health. Each CDR3 is given with its conserved first and last residue. The D gene is left open where the match is weak. Clone sizes are given selectively: once, few, many, or a class where the clone is expanded.

clone_size,d_call,j_call,v_call,cdr3_aa,cdr3_nt
.,.,TRBJ1-3,TRBV5-1,CASRPSSGNTIYF,TGCGCCAGCAGACCGAGCTCTGGAAACACCATATATTTT
.,TRBD2,TRBJ2-7,TRBV4-1,CASSPSGGRASYEQYF,TGCGCCAGCAGCCCCAGCGGGGGGAGGGCCTCCTACGAGCAGTACTTC
.,TRBD1,TRBJ2-7,TRBV28,CASRLTGTPYEQYF,TGTGCCAGCAGGCTGACAGGGACCCCCTACGAGCAGTACTTC
.,TRBD1,TRBJ1-1,TRBV19,CASSIGQGDTEAFF,TGTGCCAGTAGTATCGGACAGGGGGACACTGAAGCTTTCTTT
.,.,TRBJ2-7,TRBV5-1,CASSVSGTLYEQYF,TGCGCCAGCAGCGTATCGGGGACCCTCTACGAGCAGTACTTC
.,.,TRBJ1-5,TRBV28,CASSGGAGQPQHF,TGTGCCAGCAGTGGGGGGGCAGGGCAGCCCCAGCATTTT
.,TRBD2,TRBJ2-3,TRBV29-1,CSVPGLAGGPDTQYF,TGCAGCGTCCCCGGACTAGCGGGAGGGCCAGATACGCAGTATTTT
.,.,TRBJ2-1,TRBV2,CASSEVDRRRGRPANNEQFF,TGTGCCAGCAGTGAGGTTGACCGGCGGCGTGGGAGGCCTGCAAACAATGAGCAGTTCTTC
.,.,TRBJ1-6,TRBV29-1,CSVAWGDSPLHF,TGCAGCGTCGCATGGGGGGATTCACCCCTCCACTTT
.,TRBD1,TRBJ1-2,TRBV19,CASSIGGQGVNYGYTF,TGTGCCAGTAGTATCGGTGGGCAGGGGGTAAACTATGGCTACACCTTC
once,TRBD2,TRBJ2-5,TRBV18,CASSPRGGTQYF,TGTGCCAGCTCCCCTCGGGGGGGGACCCAGTACTTC
once,TRBD2,TRBJ2-5,TRBV28,CASSPRGFSGRETQYF,TGTGCCAGCAGTCCCAGGGGTTTTAGCGGGAGAGAGACCCAGTACTTC
.,.,TRBJ2-6,TRBV7-2,CASRTTDSGANVLTF,TGTGCCAGCAGAACCACCGACTCTGGGGCCAACGTCCTGACTTTC
.,TRBD1,TRBJ2-7,TRBV5-6,CASSPGGTVGYEQYF,TGTGCCAGCAGCCCCGGTGGGACAGTGGGGTACGAGCAGTACTTC
.,.,TRBJ2-7,TRBV18,CASSHTSSPVYEQYF,TGTGCCAGCTCACACACTTCCAGCCCCGTCTACGAGCAGTACTTC
once,.,TRBJ2-7,TRBV19,CASSPGGARANSYEQYF,TGTGCCAGTAGCCCGGGCGGGGCCAGGGCAAACTCCTACGAGCAGTACTTC
.,.,TRBJ2-3,TRBV29-1,CSVEGDSTDTQYF,TGCAGCGTTGAGGGGGACAGCACAGATACGCAGTATTTT
.,TRBD2,TRBJ2-2,TRBV5-8,CASSLVWTSGRVNTGELFF,TGTGCCAGCAGCTTGGTCTGGACTAGCGGGAGGGTGAACACCGGGGAGCTGTTTTTT
.,.,TRBJ2-1,TRBV7-9,CASSLAEDEQFF,TGTGCCAGCAGCTTAGCAGAGGATGAGCAGTTCTTC
.,.,TRBJ1-6,TRBV28,CASSFPTPTARSLHF,TGTGCCAGCAGTTTTCCGACACCAACAGCCCGCTCCCTCCACTTT
once,.,TRBJ2-3,TRBV18,CASSPRGSGSTDTQYF,TGTGCCAGCTCACCCCGTGGAAGCGGGAGCACAGATACGCAGTATTTT
.,.,TRBJ2-3,TRBV9,CASSRSPLGTDTQYF,TGTGCCAGCAGTCGTTCCCCCCTCGGCACAGATACGCAGTATTTT
.,.,TRBJ1-2,TRBV2,CASSGGANYGYTF,TGTGCCAGCAGCGGCGGGGCTAACTATGGCTACACCTTC
.,TRBD2,TRBJ2-3,TRBV29-1,CSVDLAGARADTQYF,TGCAGCGTTGATTTAGCGGGAGCCCGGGCAGATACGCAGTATTTT
.,.,TRBJ1-5,TRBV28,CASSLYNQPQHF,TGTGCCAGCAGTTTATATAATCAGCCCCAGCATTTT
.,TRBD1,TRBJ2-7,TRBV27,CASRKQGSYEQYF,TGTGCCAGCAGGAAACAGGGGTCCTACGAGCAGTACTTC
.,TRBD1,TRBJ2-1,TRBV15,CATSRGDRGYEQFF,TGTGCCACCAGCAGAGGCGACAGGGGGTATGAGCAGTTCTTC
.,.,TRBJ1-6,TRBV28,CASWPGLVGSPLHF,TGTGCCAGCTGGCCGGGGCTAGTTGGTTCACCCCTCCACTTT